This paragraph reports one T cell receptor (beta chain). These data are taken from a study of blood T cell repertoires in COVID-19. This CDR3 is 18 amino acids long. Germline V lookup: CDR1 MDHEN, CDR2 SYDVKM. V gave up 3 bases and J gave up 6 bases, with 21 bases separating them. Repertoires were generated with immunoSEQ multiplex PCR, while TCRdb's copy carries only in-frame clones and drops some. Here the sample spans over 85,000 clones, roughly 82% being singletons. This TCR came from a man in his sixties with acute or convalescent COVID-19. The gene calls are TRBV28 and TRBJ1-6, with D possibly being TRBD1 (5 bases). Sequenced input: peripheral blood. CDR3 in amino acids: CASSFDSLLRSGNSPLHF. CDR3 nucleotide sequence: TGTGCCAGCAGTTTTGACAGTCTCCTGCGGTCGGGTAATTCACCCCTCCACTTT.